Listed below are T cell receptor beta chains from one sample, sequenced in a study of response to subunit inactivated influenza vaccine. TCRdb re-called the RT-PCR reads through MiXCR, storing one row per CDR3 protein. The sample lists about 780,000 distinct CDR3 sequences, 18% occurring once. The source material was PBMCs from blood, sampled 5 days after vaccination. These receptors were collected from a man aged 50 or older who received an inactivated influenza vaccine. CDR3s include the opening cysteine and the closing phenylalanine or tryptophan. The D gene is left open where the match is weak. Expanded clones are given a class, and other clones once, few, many or no size at all.

v_call: TRBV6-1
d_call: -
j_call: TRBJ2-7
clone_size: few
cdr3_nt: TGTGCCAGCAGGCCTATTACACAGGATTCCTACGAGCAGTACTTC
cdr3_aa: CASRPITQDSYEQYF

v_call: TRBV2
d_call: TRBD2
j_call: TRBJ2-1
clone_size: once
cdr3_nt: TGTGCCAGCAGGGGACTAGCTGGTGAGCAGTTCTTC
cdr3_aa: CASRGLAGEQFF

v_call: TRBV10-3
d_call: -
j_call: TRBJ1-2
clone_size: -
cdr3_nt: TGTGCCATCAGTGAGGGGGCGGGACCCTATGGCTACACCTTC
cdr3_aa: CAISEGAGPYGYTF

v_call: TRBV11-2
d_call: -
j_call: TRBJ2-1
clone_size: few
cdr3_nt: TGTGCCAGCAGCTTATATCGAGGGGGCTCCTACAATGAGCAGTTCTTC
cdr3_aa: CASSLYRGGSYNEQFF

v_call: TRBV12-3/TRBV12-4
d_call: -
j_call: TRBJ2-7
clone_size: -
cdr3_nt: TGTGCCAGCAGTTTAGGTGGGGGGGCAATCTACGAGCAGTACTTC
cdr3_aa: CASSLGGGAIYEQYF

v_call: TRBV5-1
d_call: TRBD1
j_call: TRBJ1-5
clone_size: few
cdr3_nt: TGCGCCAGCAGCCGGGACAACAGGGGCGATCAGCCCCAGCATTTT
cdr3_aa: CASSRDNRGDQPQHF

v_call: TRBV7-2
d_call: -
j_call: TRBJ2-3
clone_size: -
cdr3_nt: TGTGCCAGCAGCTTATCATCAGGCACAGATACGCAGTATTTT
cdr3_aa: CASSLSSGTDTQYF

v_call: TRBV7-2
d_call: TRBD2
j_call: TRBJ2-3
clone_size: -
cdr3_nt: TGTGCCAGCAGCTTAGCTGGAGCGGGAGCCGATGAGCAGTATTTT
cdr3_aa: CASSLAGAGADEQYF

v_call: TRBV11-2
d_call: TRBD1
j_call: TRBJ2-7
clone_size: -
cdr3_nt: TGTGCCAGCAGCTTCACATCCGGGACAGGGTACGAGCAGTACTTC
cdr3_aa: CASSFTSGTGYEQYF

v_call: TRBV6-1
d_call: -
j_call: TRBJ1-1
clone_size: -
cdr3_nt: TGTGCCAGCAGTGGGACGGGCAGGAGGACTGAAGCTTTCTTT
cdr3_aa: CASSGTGRRTEAFF

v_call: TRBV6-5
d_call: -
j_call: TRBJ1-1
clone_size: -
cdr3_nt: TGTGCCAGCAGTAACGGACGGACGAGGGGAAAAGCTTTCTTT
cdr3_aa: CASSNGRTRGKAFF

v_call: TRBV5-8
d_call: TRBD2
j_call: TRBJ2-1
clone_size: -
cdr3_nt: TGTGCCAGCAGCCGCAGAATAGCGGGAACGCGGTACAATGAGCAGTTCTTC
cdr3_aa: CASSRRIAGTRYNEQFF

v_call: TRBV6-2/TRBV6-3
d_call: TRBD2
j_call: TRBJ2-1
clone_size: few
cdr3_nt: TGTGCCAGCAGTTCCGGACTAGCGGGCTCAATTAACAATGAGCAGTTCTTC
cdr3_aa: CASSSGLAGSINNEQFF

v_call: TRBV29-1
d_call: TRBD2
j_call: TRBJ2-1
clone_size: few
cdr3_nt: TGCAGCGTCTGCCTAGCGGCTTTCTCCTACAATGAGCAGTTCTTC
cdr3_aa: CSVCLAAFSYNEQFF

v_call: TRBV4-3
d_call: TRBD2
j_call: TRBJ2-7
clone_size: -
cdr3_nt: TGCGCCAGCAGCCAATATCTAGCGGGGGACGAGCAGTACTTC
cdr3_aa: CASSQYLAGDEQYF

v_call: TRBV7-2
d_call: -
j_call: TRBJ2-1
clone_size: few
cdr3_nt: TGTGCCAGCAGCTTAGCCTACCAATATTACAATGAGCAGTTCTTC
cdr3_aa: CASSLAYQYYNEQFF

v_call: TRBV6-1
d_call: -
j_call: TRBJ2-7
clone_size: few
cdr3_nt: TGTGCCAGCAGCTCCGGGACACCGACTTTGGCCTACGAGCAGTACTTC
cdr3_aa: CASSSGTPTLAYEQYF

v_call: TRBV7-2
d_call: -
j_call: TRBJ1-1
clone_size: many
cdr3_nt: TGTGCCAGCAGCTCCCCTCGTCTCACTGAAGCTTTCTTT
cdr3_aa: CASSSPRLTEAFF

v_call: TRBV5-1
d_call: TRBD2
j_call: TRBJ2-3
clone_size: few
cdr3_nt: TGCGCCAGCAGCTTCGGACTAGCGGGATACACAGATACGCAGTATTTT
cdr3_aa: CASSFGLAGYTDTQYF

v_call: TRBV24-1
d_call: -
j_call: TRBJ2-5
clone_size: few
cdr3_nt: TGTGCCACCAGTGAGGCGGGTCCAGAGACCCAGTACTTC
cdr3_aa: CATSEAGPETQYF

v_call: TRBV12-3/TRBV12-4
d_call: -
j_call: TRBJ2-7
clone_size: many
cdr3_nt: TGTGCCAGCAGTTTAGGAGGGACGGACTACGAGCAGTACTTC
cdr3_aa: CASSLGGTDYEQYF

v_call: TRBV10-3
d_call: -
j_call: TRBJ2-7
clone_size: many
cdr3_nt: TGTGCCATTGGACAGGAGCAGTACTTC
cdr3_aa: CAIGQEQYF

v_call: TRBV12-3/TRBV12-4
d_call: -
j_call: TRBJ2-2
clone_size: -
cdr3_nt: TGTGCCAGCAGTTTCGGAGGGGCAGGGAGCGCCGGGGAGCTGTTTTTT
cdr3_aa: CASSFGGAGSAGELFF

v_call: TRBV4-1
d_call: TRBD2
j_call: TRBJ2-3
clone_size: many
cdr3_nt: TGCGCCAGCAGCCAAGATTCAGGCGGGGGGCTCGATACGCAGTATTTT
cdr3_aa: CASSQDSGGGLDTQYF

v_call: TRBV29-1
d_call: -
j_call: TRBJ2-7
clone_size: -
cdr3_nt: TGCAGCGTTGCTTTGAGAACTCGGTACGAGCAGTACTTC
cdr3_aa: CSVALRTRYEQYF

v_call: TRBV29-1
d_call: -
j_call: TRBJ2-5
clone_size: -
cdr3_nt: TGCAGCGGCCTCGCGGGCAGGTCGCAAGAAGAGACCCAGTACTTC
cdr3_aa: CSGLAGRSQEETQYF

v_call: TRBV30
d_call: -
j_call: TRBJ2-5
clone_size: -
cdr3_nt: TGTGCCTGGAGTGCAGGGATCCGAGAGACCCAGTACTTC
cdr3_aa: CAWSAGIRETQYF

v_call: TRBV20-1
d_call: TRBD2
j_call: TRBJ2-1
clone_size: -
cdr3_nt: TGCAGTGGATATTACGGGAGGGCCCCGAATGAGCAGTTCTTC
cdr3_aa: CSGYYGRAPNEQFF

v_call: TRBV20-1
d_call: -
j_call: TRBJ1-5
clone_size: many
cdr3_nt: TGCAGTGCTAGCGCCGGGTCGGACTATAGCAATCAGCCCCAGCATTTT
cdr3_aa: CSASAGSDYSNQPQHF

v_call: TRBV20-1
d_call: TRBD1
j_call: TRBJ2-7
clone_size: once
cdr3_nt: TGCAGTGCTACGGGACAGTCTTCCTACGAGCAGTACTTC
cdr3_aa: CSATGQSSYEQYF

v_call: TRBV27
d_call: -
j_call: TRBJ1-6
clone_size: few
cdr3_nt: TGTGCCAGCAGTTTGTGGGGAACAAGGAATTCACCCCTCCACTTT
cdr3_aa: CASSLWGTRNSPLHF

v_call: TRBV30
d_call: TRBD1
j_call: TRBJ2-1
clone_size: few
cdr3_nt: TGTGCCTGGAGTTACGACAGGGAGGAGCAGTTCTTC
cdr3_aa: CAWSYDREEQFF

v_call: TRBV20-1
d_call: TRBD1
j_call: TRBJ2-7
clone_size: few
cdr3_nt: TGCAGTGCGTCTGTCTTTGACAGGGTCCGTGGCGAGCAGTACTTC
cdr3_aa: CSASVFDRVRGEQYF

v_call: TRBV29-1
d_call: -
j_call: TRBJ2-1
clone_size: -
cdr3_nt: TGCAGCGTTGAAAGAGGGAGCAATGAGCAGTTCTTC
cdr3_aa: CSVERGSNEQFF

v_call: TRBV6-5
d_call: -
j_call: TRBJ2-1
clone_size: few
cdr3_nt: TGTGCCAGCAGTTACTCTTCTAGTTCCAATGAGCAGTTCTTC
cdr3_aa: CASSYSSSSNEQFF

v_call: TRBV4-3
d_call: -
j_call: TRBJ2-5
clone_size: few
cdr3_nt: TGCGCCAGCAGCCAAGATTTAGCGGAAGAGACCCAGTACTTC
cdr3_aa: CASSQDLAEETQYF

v_call: TRBV4-3
d_call: TRBD1
j_call: TRBJ1-2
clone_size: few
cdr3_nt: TGCGCCAGCAGCCAAGAGTTGGGACAGGGGCGAAATGGCTACACCTTC
cdr3_aa: CASSQELGQGRNGYTF

v_call: TRBV20-1
d_call: -
j_call: TRBJ2-7
clone_size: -
cdr3_nt: TGCAGTGCTAAGAGGGTCTACGAGCAGTACTTC
cdr3_aa: CSAKRVYEQYF

v_call: TRBV12-3/TRBV12-4
d_call: -
j_call: TRBJ2-3
clone_size: few
cdr3_nt: TGTGCCAGCAGTTTGCAGGGATTTACAGATACGCAGTATTTT
cdr3_aa: CASSLQGFTDTQYF

v_call: TRBV28
d_call: TRBD2
j_call: TRBJ2-1
clone_size: few
cdr3_nt: TGTGCCAGACCTCCGGGCTGGGAGGGAGGGCCCTACAATGAGCAGTTCTTC
cdr3_aa: CARPPGWEGGPYNEQFF

v_call: TRBV20-1
d_call: -
j_call: TRBJ2-6
clone_size: few
cdr3_nt: TGCAGTGCTCCCCGGACCGGTTTCTCTGGGGCCAACGTCCTGACTTTC
cdr3_aa: CSAPRTGFSGANVLTF

v_call: TRBV4-1
d_call: TRBD2
j_call: TRBJ2-1
clone_size: -
cdr3_nt: TGCGCCAGCAGCCAAGCAGGTGGGACTAGCGGGGGCAGCTCCTACAATGAGCAGTTCTTC
cdr3_aa: CASSQAGGTSGGSSYNEQFF

v_call: TRBV16
d_call: -
j_call: TRBJ1-5
clone_size: few
cdr3_nt: TGTGCCAGCAGCCCATTCGGGCCACTCCCCGAGGGCAATCAGCCCCAGCATTTT
cdr3_aa: CASSPFGPLPEGNQPQHF

v_call: TRBV20-1
d_call: TRBD1
j_call: TRBJ1-5
clone_size: -
cdr3_nt: TGCAGTGCTATCCAGGGGGCAACGGGCAATCAGCCCCAGCATTTT
cdr3_aa: CSAIQGATGNQPQHF

v_call: TRBV18
d_call: TRBD1
j_call: TRBJ1-1
clone_size: -
cdr3_nt: TGTGCCAGCTCGCCACGACAGGGGGATGAAGCTTTCTTT
cdr3_aa: CASSPRQGDEAFF

v_call: TRBV20-1
d_call: -
j_call: TRBJ2-6
clone_size: -
cdr3_nt: TGCAGTGCTATCGGGGGAAGCACTGGGGCCAACGTCCTGACTTTC
cdr3_aa: CSAIGGSTGANVLTF

v_call: TRBV25-1
d_call: -
j_call: TRBJ2-5
clone_size: -
cdr3_nt: TGTGCCAGCAGTGAATATGGGGGAAGAGAGACCCAGTACTTC
cdr3_aa: CASSEYGGRETQYF

v_call: TRBV20-1
d_call: -
j_call: TRBJ1-6
clone_size: few
cdr3_nt: TGCAGTGCCCTGTTGGGGGGCTCCTATAATTCACCCCTCCACTTT
cdr3_aa: CSALLGGSYNSPLHF

v_call: TRBV3-1
d_call: -
j_call: TRBJ2-5
clone_size: -
cdr3_nt: TGTGCCAGCAGCCAATGGACAGAAGAGACCCAGTACTTC
cdr3_aa: CASSQWTEETQYF

v_call: TRBV20-1
d_call: TRBD1
j_call: TRBJ1-2
clone_size: -
cdr3_nt: TGCAGTGCTAGAGACCCTCGACAGGGCTACTATGGCTACACCTTC
cdr3_aa: CSARDPRQGYYGYTF

v_call: TRBV3-1
d_call: TRBD2
j_call: TRBJ2-1
clone_size: -
cdr3_nt: TGTGCCAGCAGCCAAGATGGGAAGGAACTAGCGGGAGCCTACAATGAGCAGTTCTTC
cdr3_aa: CASSQDGKELAGAYNEQFF

v_call: TRBV6-5
d_call: -
j_call: TRBJ1-1
clone_size: -
cdr3_nt: TGTGCCAGCGGGACGGTGAACACTGAAGCTTTCTTT
cdr3_aa: CASGTVNTEAFF

v_call: TRBV7-9
d_call: TRBD1
j_call: TRBJ2-5
clone_size: -
cdr3_nt: TGTGCCAGCAGTCTGACGACCGGGACAGGACAAGAGACCCAGTACTTC
cdr3_aa: CASSLTTGTGQETQYF

v_call: TRBV7-9
d_call: -
j_call: TRBJ2-7
clone_size: many
cdr3_nt: TGTGCCAGCAGCTCCCTTTCCTCCTACGAGCAGTACTTC
cdr3_aa: CASSSLSSYEQYF

v_call: TRBV25-1
d_call: -
j_call: TRBJ2-1
clone_size: few
cdr3_nt: TGTGCCAGCAGTAACCCAGGGGCGAATGAGCAGTTCTTC
cdr3_aa: CASSNPGANEQFF

v_call: TRBV11-2
d_call: -
j_call: TRBJ2-3
clone_size: -
cdr3_nt: TGTGCCACGCAACGTGCCGGTCCTGCTACGCAGTATTTT
cdr3_aa: CATQRAGPATQYF

v_call: TRBV12-5
d_call: TRBD2
j_call: TRBJ2-2
clone_size: few
cdr3_nt: TGTGCTAGTGGTTTGGGGACTAGCGTAGGGGAGCTGTTTTTT
cdr3_aa: CASGLGTSVGELFF

v_call: TRBV19
d_call: -
j_call: TRBJ2-7
clone_size: many
cdr3_nt: TGTGCCAGTAGTATAGTCGGGGACTCCAGATCCTACGAGCAGTACTTC
cdr3_aa: CASSIVGDSRSYEQYF

v_call: TRBV7-9
d_call: -
j_call: TRBJ2-3
clone_size: -
cdr3_nt: TGTGCCAGCTCCCACAGGGCCGCCATGGATACGCAGTATTTT
cdr3_aa: CASSHRAAMDTQYF